The present T cell receptor beta chain was sequenced within a study of cytomegalovirus exposure and HLA in healthy donors. CDR3 size: 16 residues. The germline V gene has CDR1 SGHRS and CDR2 YFSETQ. V shed 5 bases and J 0 bases; nucleotides not matched to a gene: 5. Primers for the PCR totalled 60 Vbeta and 13 Jbeta. The protocol was immunoSEQ multiplex PCR, while the TCRdb copy is restricted to in-frame clones and leaves out a portion. The sample has just over 150,000 clones, around 79% seen once. Despite likely unrecorded immune exposures, the donors were nominally healthy at the time of sampling. Note on this clone: At the DNA level, this CDR3 is encoded by other sequences in the same sample as well.

The chain carries TRBV5-1 and TRBJ2-3, with 11 bases fitting TRBD2. Source material: PBMCs. The TCR originated in a woman aged 40 to 55 in good health and CMV-seronegative. This CDR3 is CASSSLAGGSTDTQYF. The CDR3 coding sequence is TGCGCCAGCAGTTCCCTAGCGGGGGGAAGCACAGATACGCAGTATTTT. The whole variable domain, filled in from reference TRBV5-1 and TRBJ2-3, reads KAGVTQTPRYLIKTRGQQVTLSCSPISGHRSVSWYQQTPGQGLQFLFEYFSETQRNKGNFPGRFSGRQFSNSRSEMNVSTLELGDSALYLCASSSLAGGSTDTQYFGPGTRLTVL.